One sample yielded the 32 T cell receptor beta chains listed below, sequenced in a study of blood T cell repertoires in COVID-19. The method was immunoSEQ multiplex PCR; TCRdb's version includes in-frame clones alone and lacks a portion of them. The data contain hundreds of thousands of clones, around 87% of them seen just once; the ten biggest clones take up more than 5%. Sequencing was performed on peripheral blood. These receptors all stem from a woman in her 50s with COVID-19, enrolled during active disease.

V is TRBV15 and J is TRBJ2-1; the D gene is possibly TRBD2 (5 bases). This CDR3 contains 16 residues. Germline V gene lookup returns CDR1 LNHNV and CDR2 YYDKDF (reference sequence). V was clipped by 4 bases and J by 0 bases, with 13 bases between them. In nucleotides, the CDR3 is TGTGCCACCAGCAAACGGAGCGGCAGCTCCTACAATGAGCAGTTCTTC. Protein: CATSKRSGSSYNEQFF.

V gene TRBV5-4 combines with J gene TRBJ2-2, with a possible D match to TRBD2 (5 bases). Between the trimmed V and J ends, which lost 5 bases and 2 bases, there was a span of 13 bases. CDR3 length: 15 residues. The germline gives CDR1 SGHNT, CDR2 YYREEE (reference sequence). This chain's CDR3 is CASSSAVQNTGELFF. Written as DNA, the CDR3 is TGTGCCAGCAGTTCAGCGGTCCAAAACACCGGGGAGCTGTTTTTT.

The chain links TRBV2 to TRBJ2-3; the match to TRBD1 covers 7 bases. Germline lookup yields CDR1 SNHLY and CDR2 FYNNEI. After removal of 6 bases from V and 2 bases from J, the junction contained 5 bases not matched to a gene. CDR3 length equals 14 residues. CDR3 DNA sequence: TGTGCCAGCAGCGCGGACAGGACCACAGATACGCAGTATTTT. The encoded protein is CASSADRTTDTQYF.

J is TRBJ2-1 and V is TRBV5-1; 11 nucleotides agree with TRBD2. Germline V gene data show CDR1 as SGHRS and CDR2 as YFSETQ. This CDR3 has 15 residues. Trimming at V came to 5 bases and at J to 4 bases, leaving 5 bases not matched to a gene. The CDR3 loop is CASRGTSGIYNEQFF. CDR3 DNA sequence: TGCGCCAGCAGAGGGACTAGCGGTATATACAATGAGCAGTTCTTC.

Written as DNA, the CDR3 is TGTGCCAGCAGTTTCAGGGGCTATGAGCAGTTCTTC. Protein product: CASSFRGYEQFF. The chain employs TRBV6-6 and TRBJ2-1, with D possibly TRBD1 on 6 matching bases. The germline V gene has CDR1 MNHNY and CDR2 SVGAGI (reference sequence). This CDR3 spans 12 amino acids. Trimming took off 4 bases at V and 8 bases at J, with 9 bases between the two ends.

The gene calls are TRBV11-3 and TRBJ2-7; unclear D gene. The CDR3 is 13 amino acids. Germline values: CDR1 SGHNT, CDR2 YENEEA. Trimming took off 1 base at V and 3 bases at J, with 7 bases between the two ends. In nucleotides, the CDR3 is TGTGCCAGCAGCTTAGGGCAGTTCTACGAGCAGTACTTC. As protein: CASSLGQFYEQYF. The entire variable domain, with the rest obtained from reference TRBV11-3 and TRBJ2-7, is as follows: EAGVVQSPRYKIIEKKQPVAFWCNPISGHNTLYWYLQNLGQGPELLIRYENEEAVDDSQLPKDRFSAERLKGVDSTLKIQPAELGDSAVYLCASSLGQFYEQYFGPGTRLTVT.

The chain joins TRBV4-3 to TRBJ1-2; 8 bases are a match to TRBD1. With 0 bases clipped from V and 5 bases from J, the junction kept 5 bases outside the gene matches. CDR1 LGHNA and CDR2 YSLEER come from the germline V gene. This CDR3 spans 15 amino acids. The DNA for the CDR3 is TGCGCCAGCAGCCAAGACCGGGACAGGCGTTATGGCTACACCTTC. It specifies CASSQDRDRRYGYTF.

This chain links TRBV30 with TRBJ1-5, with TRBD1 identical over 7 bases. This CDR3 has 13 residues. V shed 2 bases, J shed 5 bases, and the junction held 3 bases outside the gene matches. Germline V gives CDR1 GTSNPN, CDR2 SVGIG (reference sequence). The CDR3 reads CAWSRQGYQPQHF. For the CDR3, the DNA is TGTGCCTGGAGTCGACAGGGATATCAGCCCCAGCATTTT.

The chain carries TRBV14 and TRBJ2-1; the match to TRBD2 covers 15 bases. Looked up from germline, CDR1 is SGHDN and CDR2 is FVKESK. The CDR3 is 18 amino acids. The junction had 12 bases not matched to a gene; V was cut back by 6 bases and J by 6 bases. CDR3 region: CASSPGLAGGFSFNEQFF. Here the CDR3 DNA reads TGTGCCAGCAGTCCGGGACTAGCGGGAGGTTTTTCGTTCAATGAGCAGTTCTTC. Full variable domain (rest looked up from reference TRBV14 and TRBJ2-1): EAGVTQFPSHSVIEKGQTVTLRCDPISGHDNLYWYRRVMGKEIKFLLHFVKESKQDESGMPNNRFLAERTGGTYSTLKVQPAELEDSGVYFCASSPGLAGGFSFNEQFFGPGTRLTVL.

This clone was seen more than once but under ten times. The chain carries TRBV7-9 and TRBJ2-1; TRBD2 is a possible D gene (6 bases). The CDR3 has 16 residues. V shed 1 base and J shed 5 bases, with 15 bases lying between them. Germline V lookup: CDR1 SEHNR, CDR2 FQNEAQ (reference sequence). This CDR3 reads CASSLGAGRPNNEQFF. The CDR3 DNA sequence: TGTGCCAGCAGCTTAGGGGCGGGAAGACCCAACAATGAGCAGTTCTTC. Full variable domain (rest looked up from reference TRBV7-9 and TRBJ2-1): DTGVSQNPRHKITKRGQNVTFRCDPISEHNRLYWYRQTLGQGPEFLTYFQNEAQLEKSRLLSDRFSAERPKGSFSTLEIQRTEQGDSAMYLCASSLGAGRPNNEQFFGPGTRLTVL.

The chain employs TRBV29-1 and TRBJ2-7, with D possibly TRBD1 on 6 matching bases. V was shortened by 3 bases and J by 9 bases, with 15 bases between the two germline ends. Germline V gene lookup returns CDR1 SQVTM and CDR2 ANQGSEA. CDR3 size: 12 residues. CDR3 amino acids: CSVDAGDNMQYF. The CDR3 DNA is TGCAGCGTTGATGCAGGGGACAACATGCAGTACTTC.

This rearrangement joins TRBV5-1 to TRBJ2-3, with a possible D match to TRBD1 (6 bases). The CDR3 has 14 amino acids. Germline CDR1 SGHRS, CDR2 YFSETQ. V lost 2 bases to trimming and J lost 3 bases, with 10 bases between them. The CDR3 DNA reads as TGCGCCAGCAGCTTCCGGACAGTAACAGATACGCAGTATTTT. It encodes CASSFRTVTDTQYF.

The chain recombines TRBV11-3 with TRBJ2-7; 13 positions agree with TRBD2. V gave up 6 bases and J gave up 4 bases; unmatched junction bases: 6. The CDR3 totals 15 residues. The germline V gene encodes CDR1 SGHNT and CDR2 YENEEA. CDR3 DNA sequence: TGTGCCAGCAGTTCCCCGGGACTAGCGGGGTACGAGCAGTACTTC. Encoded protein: CASSSPGLAGYEQYF.

The CDR3 loop reads CASSQDQRVITEAFF. The CDR3 DNA reads as TGCGCCAGCAGCCAAGACCAACGGGTGATCACTGAAGCTTTCTTT. The genes are TRBV4-1 and TRBJ1-1; D is uncertain. CDR1 and CDR2 from the germline V gene are MGHRA and YSYEKL. V shed 0 bases and J shed 4 bases, with 12 bases lying between them. The CDR3 extends over 15 amino acids.

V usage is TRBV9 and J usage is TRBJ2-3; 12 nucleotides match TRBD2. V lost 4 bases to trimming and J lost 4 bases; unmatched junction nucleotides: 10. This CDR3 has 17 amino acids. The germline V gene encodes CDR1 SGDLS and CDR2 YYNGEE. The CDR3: CASSPSLAGGPPDTQYF. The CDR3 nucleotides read TGTGCCAGCAGCCCCTCCCTAGCGGGAGGGCCCCCAGATACGCAGTATTTT.

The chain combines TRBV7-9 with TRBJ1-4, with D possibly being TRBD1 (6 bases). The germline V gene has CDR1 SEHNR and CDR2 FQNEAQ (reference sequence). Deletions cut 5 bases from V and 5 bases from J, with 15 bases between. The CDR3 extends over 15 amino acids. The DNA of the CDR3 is TGTGCCAGCAGCCCCGTAAGGACAGCAAATGAAAAACTGTTTTTT. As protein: CASSPVRTANEKLFF.

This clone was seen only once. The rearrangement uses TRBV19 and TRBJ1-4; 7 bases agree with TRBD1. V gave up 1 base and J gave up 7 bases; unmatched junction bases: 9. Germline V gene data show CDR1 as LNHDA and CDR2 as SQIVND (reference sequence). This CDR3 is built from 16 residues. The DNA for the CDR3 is TGTGCCAGTAGTATAGGCCAACAGGGGCGGAGTGAAAAACTGTTTTTT. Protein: CASSIGQQGRSEKLFF. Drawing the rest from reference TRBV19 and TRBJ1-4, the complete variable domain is DGGITQSPKYLFRKEGQNVTLSCEQNLNHDAMYWYRQDPGQGLRLIYYSQIVNDFQKGDIAEGYSVSREKKESFPLTVTSAQKNPTAFYLCASSIGQQGRSEKLFFGSGTQLSVL.

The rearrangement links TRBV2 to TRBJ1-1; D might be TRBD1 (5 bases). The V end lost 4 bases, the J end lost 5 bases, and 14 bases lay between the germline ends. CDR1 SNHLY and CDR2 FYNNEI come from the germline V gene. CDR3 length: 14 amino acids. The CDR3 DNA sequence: TGTGCCAGCAGTGGACCAGGGTTGGGGACTGAAGCTTTCTTT. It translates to CASSGPGLGTEAFF. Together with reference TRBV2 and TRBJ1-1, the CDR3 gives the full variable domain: EPEVTQTPSHQVTQMGQEVILRCVPISNHLYFYWYRQILGQKVEFLVSFYNNEISEKSEIFDDQFSVERPDGSNFTLKIRSTKLEDSAMYFCASSGPGLGTEAFFGQGTRLTVV.

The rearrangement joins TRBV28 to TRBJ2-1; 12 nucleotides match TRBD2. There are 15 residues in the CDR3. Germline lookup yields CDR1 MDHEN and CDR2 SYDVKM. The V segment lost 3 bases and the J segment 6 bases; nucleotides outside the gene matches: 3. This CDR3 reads CASSFASGGGNEQFF. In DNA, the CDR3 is TGTGCCAGCAGTTTCGCTAGCGGGGGGGGCAATGAGCAGTTCTTC.

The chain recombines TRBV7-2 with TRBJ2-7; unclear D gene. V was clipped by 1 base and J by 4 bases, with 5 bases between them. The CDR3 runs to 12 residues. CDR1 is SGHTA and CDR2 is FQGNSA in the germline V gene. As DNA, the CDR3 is TGTGCCAGCAGCTTAGTTCGGTACGAGCAGTACTTC. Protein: CASSLVRYEQYF.

CDR3 in amino acids: CASSPPGLAVNTGELFF. DNA for the CDR3: TGTGCCAGCTCACCTCCAGGACTAGCTGTGAACACCGGGGAGCTGTTTTTT. V usage is TRBV18 and J usage is TRBJ2-2, with 8 positions matching TRBD2. Looked up from germline, CDR1 is KGHSH and CDR2 is LQKENI. V dropped 3 bases and J dropped 1; count of bases not matched to a gene: 7. The CDR3 is 17 residues long.

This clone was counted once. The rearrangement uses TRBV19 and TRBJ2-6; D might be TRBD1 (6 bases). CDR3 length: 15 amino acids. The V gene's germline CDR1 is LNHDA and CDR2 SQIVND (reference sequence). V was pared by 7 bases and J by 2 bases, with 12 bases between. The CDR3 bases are TGTGCCAGTATCCCCCGACAGGCTGGGGCCAACGTCCTGACTTTC. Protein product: CASIPRQAGANVLTF.

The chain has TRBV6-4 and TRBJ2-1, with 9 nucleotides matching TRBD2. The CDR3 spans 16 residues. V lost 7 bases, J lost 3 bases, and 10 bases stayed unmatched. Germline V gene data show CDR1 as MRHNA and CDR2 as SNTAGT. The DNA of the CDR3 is TGTGCCAGCAACCGGAACGCGGGAGGGAACTACAATGAGCAGTTCTTC. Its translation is CASNRNAGGNYNEQFF.

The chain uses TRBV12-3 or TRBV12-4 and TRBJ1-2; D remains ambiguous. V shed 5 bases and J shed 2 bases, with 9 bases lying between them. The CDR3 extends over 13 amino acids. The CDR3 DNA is TGTGCCAGCAGTCTCCAGGTGAACTATGGCTACACCTTC. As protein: CASSLQVNYGYTF.

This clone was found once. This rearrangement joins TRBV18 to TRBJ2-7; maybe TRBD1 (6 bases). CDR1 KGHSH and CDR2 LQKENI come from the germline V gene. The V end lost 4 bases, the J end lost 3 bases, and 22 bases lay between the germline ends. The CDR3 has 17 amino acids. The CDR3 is CASSQSLRGSGYYEQYF. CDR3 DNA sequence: TGTGCCAGCTCACAATCACTTAGGGGGAGTGGGTACTACGAGCAGTACTTC.

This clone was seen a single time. The CDR3 DNA sequence: TGTGCCAGCAGGGGGACAGGGACAAACACTGAAGCTTTCTTT. This encodes CASRGTGTNTEAFF. The rearrangement uses TRBV7-2 and TRBJ1-1, with 9 bases lining up with TRBD1. Germline V gene lookup returns CDR1 SGHTA and CDR2 FQGNSA. The V gene end was trimmed by 6 bases and the J gene end by 2 bases; junction bases not matched to a gene: 4. The CDR3 loop spans 14 amino acids.

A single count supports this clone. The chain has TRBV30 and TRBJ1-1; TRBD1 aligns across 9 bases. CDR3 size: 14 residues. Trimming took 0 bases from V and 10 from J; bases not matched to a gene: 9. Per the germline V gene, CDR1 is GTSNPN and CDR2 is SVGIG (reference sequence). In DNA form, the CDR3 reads TGTGCCTGGAGTGTACAGGGGGCGCAGAACGTAGCTTTCTTT. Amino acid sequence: CAWSVQGAQNVAFF.

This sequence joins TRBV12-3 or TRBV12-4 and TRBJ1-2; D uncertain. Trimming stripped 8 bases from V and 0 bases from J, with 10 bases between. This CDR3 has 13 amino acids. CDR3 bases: TGTGCCAGCTCACAGCAAACTAACTATGGCTACACCTTC. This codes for CASSQQTNYGYTF.

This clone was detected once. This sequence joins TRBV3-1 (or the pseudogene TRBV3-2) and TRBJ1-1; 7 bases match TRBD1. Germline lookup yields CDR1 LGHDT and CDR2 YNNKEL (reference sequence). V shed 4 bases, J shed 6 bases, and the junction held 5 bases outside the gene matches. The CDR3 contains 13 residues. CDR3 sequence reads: CASSRQGAAEAFF. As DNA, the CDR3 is TGTGCCAGCAGCCGACAGGGAGCCGCTGAAGCTTTCTTT.

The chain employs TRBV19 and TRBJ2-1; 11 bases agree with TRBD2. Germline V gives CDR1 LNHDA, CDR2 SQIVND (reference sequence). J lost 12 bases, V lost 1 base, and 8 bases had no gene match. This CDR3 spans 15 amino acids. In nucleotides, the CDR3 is TGTGCCAGTAGTATAGTAACTAGCGGGGGTGAAGGGCAGTTCTTC. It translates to CASSIVTSGGEGQFF.

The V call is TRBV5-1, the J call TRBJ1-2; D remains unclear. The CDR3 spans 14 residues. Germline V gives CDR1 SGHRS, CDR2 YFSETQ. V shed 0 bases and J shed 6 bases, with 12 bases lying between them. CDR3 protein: CASSLAGTSDGYTF. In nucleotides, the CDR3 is TGCGCCAGCAGCTTGGCCGGTACGTCTGATGGCTACACCTTC.

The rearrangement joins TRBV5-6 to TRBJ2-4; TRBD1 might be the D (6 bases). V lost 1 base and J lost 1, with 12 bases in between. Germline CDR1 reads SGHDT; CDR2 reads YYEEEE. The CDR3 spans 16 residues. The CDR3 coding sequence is TGTGCCAGCAGCTTGAACAGGGTGCGTGCCAAAAACATTCAGTACTTC. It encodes CASSLNRVRAKNIQYF.